The rows below give T cell receptor beta chains drawn from one sample of a study of T cell repertoires in cytomegalovirus infection. TCRdb re-called the reads through MiXCR, storing one row per CDR3 protein. Of about 600,000 distinct CDR3 sequences detected, around 24% appear once; the ten largest clones hold roughly 8%. Sequencing was done on a sample of CD8+ T cells from PBMCs. Source of these receptors: a human donor in good health (CMV status not recorded). Some clones in this sample may be carry-over from other donors' samples. Each CDR3 is given without its conserved first and last residue. Each record gives: clone size, V gene, CDR3 protein. Clone size is not always given. Where it is, it says once, few, many or a class for expanded clones.

clone_size: many
v_call: TRBV25-1
cdr3_aa: ASSDRDGMNTEAF

clone_size: many
v_call: TRBV7-6
cdr3_aa: ASSGLLGGSSYNEQF

clone_size: -
v_call: TRBV7-9
cdr3_aa: ASSSPPLVGDTEAF

clone_size: -
v_call: TRBV20-1
cdr3_aa: SATPQGGPPNEKLF

clone_size: -
v_call: TRBV5-5
cdr3_aa: ASSLAEGAGSGNTIY

clone_size: -
v_call: TRBV4-3
cdr3_aa: ASSQDRVPWNQPQH

clone_size: once
v_call: TRBV28
cdr3_aa: ASRYFKRGGDGYT

clone_size: -
v_call: TRBV5-6
cdr3_aa: ASSFGTGFSGQH

clone_size: few
v_call: TRBV29-1
cdr3_aa: SVVVPSDEQY

clone_size: many
v_call: TRBV29-1
cdr3_aa: SVEDLTSGGYYQY

clone_size: few
v_call: TRBV4-1
cdr3_aa: ASSQEPPQGAKDEQF

clone_size: few
v_call: TRBV20-1
cdr3_aa: SARDRGQGLSYGYT

clone_size: many
v_call: TRBV7-2
cdr3_aa: ASTSGTEAF

clone_size: -
v_call: TRBV20-1
cdr3_aa: SASGGGSNQPQH

clone_size: -
v_call: TRBV28
cdr3_aa: ASTSGNLMNTEAF

clone_size: -
v_call: TRBV28
cdr3_aa: ASSKEGGTPTDTQY

clone_size: -
v_call: TRBV29-1
cdr3_aa: SAVDSEAF

clone_size: once
v_call: TRBV29-1
cdr3_aa: SVTRHSPQNTEAF

clone_size: -
v_call: TRBV14
cdr3_aa: ARTLRPGFNEKLF

clone_size: once
v_call: TRBV7-9
cdr3_aa: ASSLGSTATNEKLF

clone_size: -
v_call: TRBV19
cdr3_aa: ASSIDPGGYSNQPQH

clone_size: few
v_call: TRBV20-1
cdr3_aa: SARDLNTGELF

clone_size: many
v_call: TRBV7-9
cdr3_aa: ASSEGTGRAEQF

clone_size: few
v_call: TRBV20-1
cdr3_aa: SAPGGKTIYNEQF

clone_size: few
v_call: TRBV11-2
cdr3_aa: ASSSPGRGSDTQY

clone_size: many
v_call: TRBV7-2
cdr3_aa: ASSIGLVELSYNEQF

clone_size: few
v_call: TRBV29-1
cdr3_aa: SVVGILTGELF

clone_size: many
v_call: TRBV7-6
cdr3_aa: ASSYRGTIETQY

clone_size: -
v_call: TRBV28
cdr3_aa: ASSTKWDFWDGYT

clone_size: -
v_call: TRBV7-6
cdr3_aa: ASSFQGHETQY

clone_size: many
v_call: TRBV7-9
cdr3_aa: ASSSTTGPNTEAF

clone_size: -
v_call: TRBV5-6
cdr3_aa: ASSPAAGTEINYEQY

clone_size: once
v_call: TRBV4-1
cdr3_aa: ASSQSPPSTEETQY

clone_size: few
v_call: TRBV10-3
cdr3_aa: AISPRISGGLFDEQF

clone_size: few
v_call: TRBV6-1
cdr3_aa: ASEQNTEAF

clone_size: many
v_call: TRBV6-6
cdr3_aa: ASSYWARESTGELF

clone_size: -
v_call: TRBV6-1
cdr3_aa: ASSYGDTLPDEQF

clone_size: -
v_call: TRBV7-2
cdr3_aa: ASSLYRGQDTGELF

clone_size: many
v_call: TRBV27
cdr3_aa: ASSLSGQGGYGYT

clone_size: -
v_call: TRBV20-1
cdr3_aa: SARGPAGGMSYEQY

clone_size: -
v_call: TRBV20-1
cdr3_aa: SARDQKGIGYEQY

clone_size: -
v_call: TRBV27
cdr3_aa: ASSLVRSTDTQY

clone_size: many
v_call: TRBV7-9
cdr3_aa: ASSLKGPAGNEQF

clone_size: few
v_call: TRBV6-2/TRBV6-3
cdr3_aa: ASTGINTEAF

clone_size: few
v_call: TRBV11-2
cdr3_aa: ASSPGQGVKDTEAF

clone_size: -
v_call: TRBV28
cdr3_aa: ASSFDITQETQY

clone_size: -
v_call: TRBV7-2
cdr3_aa: VSSLWGGLQETQY

clone_size: few
v_call: TRBV20-1
cdr3_aa: SAERTDNYGYT

clone_size: -
v_call: TRBV6-6
cdr3_aa: ASSPIDRENQPQH

clone_size: few
v_call: TRBV5-6
cdr3_aa: ASSHGTAVAKNIQY

clone_size: few
v_call: TRBV7-9
cdr3_aa: ASSDRGIRTDTQY

clone_size: few
v_call: TRBV20-1
cdr3_aa: SARDLERGVPYNEQF

clone_size: few
v_call: TRBV7-8
cdr3_aa: ASSLERGTGDLSRANVLT